The present TCR beta chain was sequenced within a study of T cells in Graves' hyperthyroidism and ophthalmopathy. This clonotype was seen a few times. From RNA transcripts, TCR beta CDR3 regions were amplified. RT-PCR in the first round (using the HTBI primer set) targeted the TCR CDR3. TCRdb re-derived calls from the multiplex PCR reads in MiXCR, one entry per CDR3 protein. In the table there are some 600,000 distinct CDR3 sequences, roughly 13% of which are singletons. The CDR3 covers 13 residues. Trimming removed 1 base from V and 5 bases from J, with 11 bases in between. Germline V gives CDR1 SQVTM, CDR2 ANQGSEA.

The V call is TRBV29-1, the J call TRBJ1-1; D not certain. The sequencing input was blood. This TCR was recovered from a woman aged 25-40 years with Graves' hyperthyroidism that later progressed to Graves' ophthalmopathy. The DNA of the CDR3 is TGCAGCGTTGAAGCCACGGAGGAGACTGAAGCTTTCTTT. This encodes CSVEATEETEAFF.